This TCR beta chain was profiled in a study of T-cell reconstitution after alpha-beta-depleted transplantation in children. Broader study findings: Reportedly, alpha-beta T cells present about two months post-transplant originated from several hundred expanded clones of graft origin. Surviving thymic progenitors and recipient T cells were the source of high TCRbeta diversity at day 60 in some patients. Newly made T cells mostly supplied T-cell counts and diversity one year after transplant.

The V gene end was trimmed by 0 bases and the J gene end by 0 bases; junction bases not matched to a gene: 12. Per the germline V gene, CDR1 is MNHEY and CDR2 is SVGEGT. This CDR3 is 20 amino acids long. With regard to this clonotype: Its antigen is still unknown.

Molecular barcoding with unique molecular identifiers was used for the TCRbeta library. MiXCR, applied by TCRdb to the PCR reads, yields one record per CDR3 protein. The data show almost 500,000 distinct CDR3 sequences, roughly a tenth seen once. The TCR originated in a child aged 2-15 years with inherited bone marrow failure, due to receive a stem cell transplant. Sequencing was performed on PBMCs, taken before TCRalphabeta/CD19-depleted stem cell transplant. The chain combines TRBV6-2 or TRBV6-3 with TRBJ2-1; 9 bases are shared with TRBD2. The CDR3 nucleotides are TGTGCCAGCAGTTACTCTACGCTAGCGGGGTTTCCCCCCTCCTACAATGAGCAGTTCTTC. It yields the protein CASSYSTLAGFPPSYNEQFF.